This section outlines one T cell receptor (beta chain) sequence together with its context. These data belong to a study of blood T cell repertoires in COVID-19. Study summary: The samples span acute and convalescent COVID-19 from the United States, Italy and Spain. Nucleic acid was either cDNA or gDNA, and it came from T cells, B-cell-depleted T cells, or PBMCs.

Trimming removed 0 bases at V and 2 bases at J, with 9 bases between. From germline, CDR1 is SGDLS and CDR2 YYNGEE. This CDR3 comprises 15 residues. Original handling: Reference gene primer amplification yielded estimated nucleated cell counts. TCRdb's copy holds only in-frame clones and misses some; the assay was immunoSEQ multiplex PCR. D and trimming come from the DNA, and the V and J calls and clone size come from that table. The sample includes around 120,000 clones, 82% seen only once; the top ten take 7% to 9.5%. This receptor was identified in a man in his sixties or seventies with active or convalescent COVID-19. The J gene is TRBJ2-1, the V gene TRBV9, with D possibly matching TRBD1 (5 bases). Sample: peripheral blood. The DNA of the CDR3 is TGTGCCAGCAGCGTAGCAGGGAACCCCTACAATGAGCAGTTCTTC. It codes for CASSVAGNPYNEQFF.